These 11 T cell receptor beta chains came from one sample sequenced in a study of CD8+ T cells in alopecia areata. After isolation, RNA underwent reverse transcription to generate cDNA as the sequencing template. Only in-frame clones appear in the TCRdb table, and some are missing; sequencing was by immunoSEQ multiplex PCR. This table has fewer than 90,000 clones, about 51% appearing once. The sequencing sample was made of NKG2D-high CD8+ T cells sorted from blood. Receptor source: a human donor with alopecia areata.

This clone was observed a few times. V and J are TRBV19 and TRBJ2-5, with 7 positions matching TRBD1. J gave up 5 bases and V 5 bases, and 17 bases lay outside the gene matches. Germline CDR1 and CDR2: LNHDA and SQIVND (reference sequence). CDR3 length: 17 amino acids. CDR3 nucleotides: TGTGCCAGTAGTGATGTCCGACAGGGAATCTCCCCCGAGACCCAGTACTTC. Translating it yields CASSDVRQGISPETQYF.

The chain recombines TRBV6-5 with TRBJ2-1; D call uncertain. The CDR3 sequence is 12 residues long. The V end lost 7 bases, the J end lost 8 bases, and 12 bases lay between the germline ends. Germline V gives CDR1 MNHEY, CDR2 SVGAGI. CDR3 loop: CASTTNFDEQFF. Written as DNA, the CDR3 is TGTGCCAGCACCACCAACTTCGATGAGCAGTTCTTC.

Written as DNA, the CDR3 is TGCGCCAGCACCTCCACCGGGGAGCTGTTTTTT. This codes for CASTSTGELFF. The J gene is TRBJ2-2, the V gene TRBV5-1; D not certain. V lost 6 bases and J lost 4, with 4 bases in between. CDR1 and CDR2 from the germline V gene are SGHRS and YFSETQ. This CDR3 comprises 11 residues. The variable domain in full, completed from reference TRBV5-1 and TRBJ2-2, reads KAGVTQTPRYLIKTRGQQVTLSCSPISGHRSVSWYQQTPGQGLQFLFEYFSETQRNKGNFPGRFSGRQFSNSRSEMNVSTLELGDSALYLCASTSTGELFFGEGSRLTVL.

This clone was observed a single time. This chain joins TRBV6-5 and TRBJ2-1, with D possibly matching TRBD1 (5 bases). Per the germline V gene, CDR1 is MNHEY and CDR2 is SVGAGI. The V gene lost 2 bases and the J gene lost 8 bases, with 7 bases spanning the gap. The length of the CDR3 is 12 residues. The CDR3 here is CASSYAGYEQFF. The DNA for the CDR3 is TGTGCCAGCAGTTACGCAGGGTATGAGCAGTTCTTC.

The chain employs TRBV7-9 and TRBJ2-5; D is unclear. V dropped 5 bases and J dropped 0 bases, with 10 bases sitting between them. The CDR3 contains 14 residues. Germline loops: CDR1 SEHNR, CDR2 FQNEAQ (reference sequence). Written as DNA, the CDR3 is TGTGCCAGCAGCCACCAGCGAGACCAAGAGACCCAGTACTTC. Its protein product is CASSHQRDQETQYF.

Only one count was recorded for this clone. The chain uses TRBV27 and TRBJ1-1; D not resolved. Looked up from germline, CDR1 is MNHEY and CDR2 is SMNVEV (reference sequence). V dropped 4 bases and J dropped 1 base, with 7 bases sitting between them. This CDR3 is 13 amino acids long. The CDR3 DNA sequence: TGTGCCAGCAGTTCCGAAGAGAACACTGAAGCTTTCTTT. It specifies CASSSEENTEAFF.

This clone was recorded only once. The chain uses TRBV18 and TRBJ2-7, with D hard to call. CDR1 KGHSH and CDR2 LQKENI come from the germline V gene. Trimming took off 0 bases at V and 5 bases at J, with 5 bases between the two ends. The CDR3 is 12 residues long. Here the CDR3 DNA reads TGTGCCAGCTCACCACCCCCGGACGAGCAGTACTTC. Amino acid sequence: CASSPPPDEQYF.

This clone was detected only a few times. The V and J genes are TRBV28 and TRBJ2-1; D perhaps matches TRBD1 (6 bases). V was cut by 4 bases and J by 7 bases, with 14 bases left in between. CDR3 length: 14 amino acids. Germline lookup yields CDR1 MDHEN and CDR2 SYDVKM. The CDR3 protein is CASSSPPGTNEQFF. In DNA, the CDR3 is TGTGCCAGCAGTTCTCCCCCCGGGACAAATGAGCAGTTCTTC.

The chain has TRBV30 and TRBJ2-2; D gene unclear. Germline values: CDR1 GTSNPN, CDR2 SVGIG (reference sequence). The CDR3 length is 14 residues. The V end lost 5 bases, the J end lost 5 bases, and 15 bases lay between the germline ends. CDR3 region: CAWEVPRETGELFF. The DNA of the CDR3 is TGTGCCTGGGAAGTTCCAAGAGAAACCGGGGAGCTGTTTTTT.

The V call is TRBV7-2, the J call TRBJ2-1; D gene ambiguous. V was clipped by 4 bases and J by 0 bases, with 10 bases between them. Germline V gene data show CDR1 as SGHTA and CDR2 as FQGNSA. This CDR3 is 15 amino acids long. The CDR3 loop reads CASSSRLSSYNEQFF. The CDR3 DNA sequence: TGTGCCAGCAGCTCCCGACTGAGCTCCTACAATGAGCAGTTCTTC.

The V and J genes are TRBV30 and TRBJ2-3; TRBD2 matches 12 bases. V gave up 6 bases and J gave up 5 bases; unmatched junction bases: 9. This CDR3 spans 15 amino acids. Looked up from germline, CDR1 is GTSNPN and CDR2 is SVGIG (reference sequence). The CDR3 spells CACVGLAGWIDTQYF. CDR3 DNA sequence: TGTGCCTGCGTTGGACTAGCGGGATGGATAGATACGCAGTATTTT.